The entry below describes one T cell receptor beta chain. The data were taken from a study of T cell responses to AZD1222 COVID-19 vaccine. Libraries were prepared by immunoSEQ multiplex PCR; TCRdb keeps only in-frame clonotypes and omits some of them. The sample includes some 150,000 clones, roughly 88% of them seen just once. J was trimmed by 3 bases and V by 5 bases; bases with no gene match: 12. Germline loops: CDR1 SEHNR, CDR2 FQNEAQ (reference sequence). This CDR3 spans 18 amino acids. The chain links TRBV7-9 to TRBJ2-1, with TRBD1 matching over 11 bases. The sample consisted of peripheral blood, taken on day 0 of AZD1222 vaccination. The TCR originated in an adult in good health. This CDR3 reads CASSDRDRGGFYYNEQFF. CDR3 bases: TGTGCCAGCAGCGACCGGGACAGGGGGGGATTTTACTACAATGAGCAGTTCTTC.